A selection of T cell receptor beta chains follows, all from one sample in a study of regulatory T cells in long-lasting Graves disease. Using its own MiXCR run on the multiplex PCR reads, TCRdb lists one record per CDR3 protein. Among 350,000 to 450,000 distinct CDR3 sequences, 16% were seen once, and the ten largest hold 25% to 30%. A further study also used this sample, focusing on T cells in Graves' hyperthyroidism and ophthalmopathy.

The source material was peripheral blood mononuclear cells (PBMCs), sampled at new diagnosis, from a patient treated with antithyroid drugs. Receptors were obtained from a man aged 35-49 years with Graves disease. CDR3s include the opening cysteine and the closing phenylalanine or tryptophan. Fields, in order: clone size, D gene, V gene, J gene, CDR3 protein, CDR3 DNA. The D gene is left open where the match is weak. Clone size, where shown, is once, few, many, or a class for clones that have expanded.

many	TRBD1	TRBV29-1	TRBJ2-3	CSADRGTDTQYF	TGCAGCGCTGACAGGGGCACAGATACGCAGTATTTT
few	NA	TRBV29-1	TRBJ2-7	CSVGNRAPYEQYF	TGCAGCGTTGGGAACAGGGCACCCTACGAGCAGTACTTC
many	TRBD1	TRBV30	TRBJ2-1	CAWRDRGQGTYNEQFF	TGTGCCTGGAGAGACAGGGGACAGGGGACGTACAATGAGCAGTTCTTC
many	NA	TRBV7-2	TRBJ1-5	CASSERPGGLGQPQHF	TGTGCCAGCAGTGAACGGCCCGGGGGTTTGGGACAGCCCCAGCATTTT
many	NA	TRBV5-1	TRBJ1-2	CASSPGAKDGYTF	TGCGCCAGCAGCCCCGGGGCCAAGGATGGCTACACCTTC
NA	TRBD1	TRBV2	TRBJ1-6	CASRGQGASPLHF	TGTGCCAGCAGGGGACAGGGGGCTTCACCCCTCCACTTT
many	NA	TRBV20-1	TRBJ2-7	CSARDAGTYEQYF	TGCAGTGCTAGAGATGCGGGAACCTACGAGCAGTACTTC
few	TRBD1	TRBV4-2	TRBJ1-5	CASSRYNRGPRSNQPQHF	TGTGCCAGCAGCCGCTACAACAGGGGGCCCAGGAGCAATCAGCCCCAGCATTTT
NA	NA	TRBV15	TRBJ1-4	CATSRGQNEKLFF	TGTGCCACCAGCAGGGGGCAGAATGAAAAACTGTTTTTT
many	TRBD2	TRBV6-5	TRBJ2-1	CASSYFGTRQREQFF	TGTGCCAGCAGTTACTTTGGGACTAGACAGAGGGAGCAGTTCTTC
many	NA	TRBV20-1	TRBJ1-1	CSARGRGIAEAFF	TGCAGTGCTAGGGGGCGCGGGATCGCTGAAGCTTTCTTT
many	NA	TRBV5-5	TRBJ1-4	CASSFTAGSEKLFF	TGTGCCAGCAGCTTTACGGCGGGTTCTGAAAAACTGTTTTTT
many	NA	TRBV6-2/TRBV6-3	TRBJ1-3	CASRATASSGNTIYF	TGTGCCAGCAGAGCGACGGCTAGCTCTGGAAACACCATATATTTT
many	NA	TRBV5-1	TRBJ1-1	CASSLAGEGAFF	TGCGCCAGCAGCTTAGCGGGGGAGGGAGCTTTCTTT
NA	NA	TRBV11-3	TRBJ2-2	CASSGTRGGAGELFF	TGTGCCAGCAGCGGGACCCGAGGAGGCGCCGGGGAGCTGTTTTTT
NA	NA	TRBV2	TRBJ2-3	CASSIHTDTQYF	TGTGCCAGCAGTATCCATACAGATACGCAGTATTTT
many	NA	TRBV12-3/TRBV12-4	TRBJ2-1	CASSFWQYNEQFF	TGTGCCAGCAGTTTTTGGCAGTACAATGAGCAGTTCTTC
many	NA	TRBV5-5	TRBJ2-1	CASSFRIDNEQFF	TGTGCCAGCAGCTTTCGTATTGACAATGAGCAGTTCTTC
many	TRBD1	TRBV9	TRBJ2-7	CASSPTGDRGDEQYF	TGTGCCAGCAGCCCCACGGGGGACAGGGGCGACGAGCAGTACTTC
few	NA	TRBV9	TRBJ1-6	CASSPSGGLDSPLHF	TGTGCCAGCAGCCCCAGCGGGGGCCTAGATTCACCCCTCCACTTT
many	NA	TRBV7-9	TRBJ1-6	CASSSDTESDSPLHF	TGTGCCAGCAGCTCAGACACGGAATCGGATTCACCCCTCCACTTT
many	TRBD1	TRBV2	TRBJ1-1	CASSVPGQGGGAEAFF	TGTGCCAGCAGTGTCCCGGGACAGGGCGGGGGCGCTGAAGCTTTCTTT
NA	NA	TRBV28	TRBJ2-1	CAAEPRRGDYNEQFF	TGTGCCGCCGAGCCCCGCAGGGGAGACTACAATGAGCAGTTCTTC
NA	NA	TRBV5-1	TRBJ2-7	CASALDSKLIYEQYF	TGCGCCAGCGCCCTGGACAGCAAGCTTATCTACGAGCAGTACTTC
many	NA	TRBV28	TRBJ1-5	CASSLSREGQPQHF	TGTGCCAGTAGTTTAAGTAGGGAGGGGCAGCCCCAGCATTTT
many	NA	TRBV13	TRBJ2-7	CASTVSGRLPHEQYF	TGTGCCAGCACCGTTTCGGGACGGCTCCCCCACGAGCAGTACTTC
many	NA	TRBV2	TRBJ2-7	CASSLEQGVYEQYF	TGTGCCAGCAGTCTCGAACAGGGAGTCTACGAGCAGTACTTC
few	NA	TRBV29-1	TRBJ2-1	CSVVYGDVSYNEQFF	TGCAGCGTTGTCTACGGGGATGTCTCCTACAATGAGCAGTTCTTC
NA	NA	TRBV7-3	TRBJ2-2	CASSLIRGPPGGELFF	TGTGCCAGCAGCTTAATACGGGGGCCCCCGGGCGGGGAGCTGTTTTTT
many	TRBD1	TRBV18	TRBJ2-7	CASSPTGGNEQYF	TGTGCCAGCTCACCAACAGGGGGCAACGAGCAGTACTTC
once	TRBD1	TRBV20-1	TRBJ1-4	CSAPPSTGGEKLFF	TGCAGTGCTCCTCCGTCGACAGGGGGTGAAAAACTGTTTTTT
many	NA	TRBV18	TRBJ2-1	CASSPLYGDEQFF	TGTGCCAGCTCACCACTGTATGGGGATGAGCAGTTCTTC
NA	NA	TRBV5-6	TRBJ2-5	CASSPYTVYQETQYF	TGTGCCAGCAGCCCTTATACAGTTTACCAAGAGACCCAGTACTTC
many	NA	TRBV7-8	TRBJ1-1	CASSLGMAGWNTEAFF	TGTGCCAGCAGCTTGGGGATGGCAGGGTGGAACACTGAAGCTTTCTTT
many	NA	TRBV2	TRBJ2-5	CASSLWTVFETQYF	TGTGCCAGCAGTCTCTGGACAGTATTTGAGACCCAGTACTTC
NA	TRBD1	TRBV6-1	TRBJ2-6	CASRPGTGAGANVLTF	TGTGCCAGCAGACCCGGGACAGGGGCTGGGGCCAACGTCCTGACTTTC
NA	TRBD2	TRBV29-1	TRBJ2-1	CSVYSSGGTLSYNEQFF	TGCAGCGTTTATTCTAGCGGGGGGACACTCTCCTACAATGAGCAGTTCTTC
NA	NA	TRBV28	TRBJ2-7	CASSFGTGPREQYF	TGTGCCAGCAGCTTTGGAACAGGGCCACGCGAGCAGTACTTC
many	NA	TRBV20-1	TRBJ2-5	CSARDHGHQETQYF	TGCAGTGCTAGAGATCACGGCCACCAAGAGACCCAGTACTTC
NA	NA	TRBV4-1	TRBJ2-4	CASSQGGIQYF	TGCGCCAGCAGCCAAGGGGGGATTCAGTACTTC
many	NA	TRBV6-2/TRBV6-3	TRBJ2-1	CASSARQSSYNEQFF	TGTGCCAGCAGTGCAAGACAGAGCTCCTACAATGAGCAGTTCTTC
few	NA	TRBV6-4	TRBJ1-4	CASSEVRSEKLFF	TGTGCCAGCAGTGAAGTACGTAGTGAAAAACTGTTTTTT
NA	NA	TRBV7-8	TRBJ2-1	CASSKHGTEQFF	TGTGCCAGCAGCAAACATGGGACTGAGCAGTTCTTC
many	NA	TRBV10-3	TRBJ1-1	CAISTGQRTEAFF	TGTGCCATCAGTACCGGACAGAGGACCGAAGCTTTCTTT
many	TRBD2	TRBV28	TRBJ2-7	CASSFAGLAGAYEQYF	TGTGCCAGCAGTTTCGCGGGACTAGCGGGAGCCTACGAGCAGTACTTC
NA	TRBD1	TRBV7-6	TRBJ2-7	CASSMFGQGEGEQYF	TGTGCCAGCAGCATGTTCGGACAGGGGGAGGGCGAGCAGTACTTC
many	TRBD1	TRBV4-1	TRBJ1-4	CASSQQYGTGNEKLFF	TGCGCCAGCAGCCAACAGTACGGGACAGGGAACGAAAAACTGTTTTTT
many	TRBD2	TRBV4-2	TRBJ2-1	CASSQERTSGIYNEQFF	TGTGCCAGCAGCCAAGAGAGGACTAGCGGGATCTACAATGAGCAGTTCTTC
many	NA	TRBV7-2	TRBJ2-3	CASSLVRATDTQYF	TGTGCCAGCAGCTTAGTCAGGGCGACAGATACGCAGTATTTT
many	NA	TRBV28	TRBJ2-2	CASSLGGTGFPGELFF	TGTGCCAGCAGTTTGGGTGGTACAGGGTTTCCCGGGGAGCTGTTTTTT
many	NA	TRBV5-1	TRBJ2-7	CASSQPGVQSEQYF	TGCGCCAGCAGCCAGCCGGGGGTCCAATCGGAGCAGTACTTC